The next 21 T cell receptor beta chains were all read from a single sample in a study of Ad26.COV2.S vaccination and SARS-CoV-2 variants. Treatment noted: some 20 received Ad26.COV2.S at low or high dose, single or two shots; 5 received placebo; per-sample allocation not given. At day 63 after the first vaccine or placebo injection, samples were drawn. Generated by immunoSEQ multiplex PCR, the TCRdb table keeps only in-frame clones and is missing some. The sample holds around 300,000 clones, approximately 86% seen once. This material consisted of peripheral blood, taken in a trial of Ad26.COV2.S vaccine versus placebo. These receptors all stem from a person aged 18-60 years who received the Ad26.COV2.S COVID-19 vaccine or a placebo.

The chain uses TRBV14 and TRBJ2-3; 10 nucleotides match TRBD2. This CDR3 is built from 16 residues. Trimming cost V 3 bases and J 2 bases; bases outside gene matches: 5. CDR1 is SGHDN and CDR2 is FVKESK in the germline V gene. The CDR3 nucleotides are TGTGCCAGCAGCCAGGTAGCGGGGGGTTTCACAGATACGCAGTATTTT. Translating it yields CASSQVAGGFTDTQYF. The full variable domain, rest sourced from reference TRBV14 and TRBJ2-3, is EAGVTQFPSHSVIEKGQTVTLRCDPISGHDNLYWYRRVMGKEIKFLLHFVKESKQDESGMPNNRFLAERTGGTYSTLKVQPAELEDSGVYFCASSQVAGGFTDTQYFGPGTRLTVL.

The V and J genes are TRBV7-7 and TRBJ2-2; 10 bases align to TRBD2. The CDR3 length is 14 residues. V lost 5 bases and J lost 6; bases outside the gene matches: 3. CDR1 and CDR2 (germline): SSHAT, FNYEAQ (reference sequence). The CDR3 bases are TGTGCCAGCAGCGCCCTAGCGGGAGCCGGGGAGCTGTTTTTT. This sequence encodes CASSALAGAGELFF.

This chain joins TRBV21-1 and TRBJ2-7; no check of the table's D call, TRBD1, against the DNA was made. TRBV21-1 is given as a pseudogene. The CDR3 covers 21 residues. The CDR3 DNA follows: TGTGCCAGCAGCAAAGGGGGGGACAGGGAGATGATGAGTCCCTGGGCCTACGAGCAGTACTTC. Translation: CASSKGGDREMMSPWAYEQYF.

This clone came up once. The genes are TRBV27 and TRBJ2-3, with 10 nucleotides matching TRBD2. V was pared by 7 bases and J by 1 base, with 20 bases of the junction left unmatched. Germline loops: CDR1 MNHEY, CDR2 SMNVEV (reference sequence). This CDR3 contains 20 residues. In nucleotides, the CDR3 is TGTGCCAGCACTCCTAGGAAGGCTAGCGGGAGTTCGTATGGCACAGATACGCAGTATTTT. Amino acids: CASTPRKASGSSYGTDTQYF.

This rearrangement joins TRBV6-2 or TRBV6-3 to TRBJ2-7; TRBD1 agrees at 9 bases. V dropped 6 bases and J dropped 3; count of bases not matched to a gene: 3. Germline assignment: CDR1 MNHEY and CDR2 SVGEGT. The CDR3 loop spans 13 amino acids. CDR3: CASSWGQGYEQYF. The CDR3 DNA follows: TGTGCCAGCAGCTGGGGACAGGGCTACGAGCAGTACTTC.

J is TRBJ1-4 and V is TRBV28; 9 bases agree with TRBD1. From germline, CDR1 is MDHEN and CDR2 SYDVKM. V gave up 1 base and J gave up 0 bases; unmatched junction bases: 6. The CDR3 is 18 amino acids. The CDR3 is CASSLSGGQGTTNEKLFF. Written as DNA, the CDR3 is TGTGCCAGCAGTTTATCGGGGGGACAGGGAACAACTAATGAAAAACTGTTTTTT.

Turning to this clone: In the same sample, other DNA sequences code for this CDR3. The V call is TRBV19, the J call TRBJ1-5, with TRBD1 as a possible D gene (6 bases). Trimming shortened V by 3 bases and J by 1 base, and 10 bases separated the two germline ends. Germline V lookup: CDR1 LNHDA, CDR2 SQIVND (reference sequence). There are 15 residues in the CDR3. The CDR3 sequence is CASSIPGESNQPQHF. CDR3 coding DNA: TGTGCCAGTAGTATTCCAGGGGAAAGCAATCAGCCCCAGCATTTT.

J is TRBJ2-6 and V is TRBV27; 7 bases map to TRBD1. Looked up from germline, CDR1 is MNHEY and CDR2 is SMNVEV (reference sequence). With V trimmed by 3 bases and J by 4 bases, 12 bases remained unmatched. CDR3 length: 18 amino acids. The chain's CDR3 is CASSLKGAVDLGANVLTF. In DNA form, the CDR3 reads TGTGCCAGCAGTTTGAAGGGGGCCGTCGATTTAGGGGCCAACGTCCTGACTTTC. Based on the CDR3 plus reference TRBV27 and TRBJ2-6, the full variable domain is EAQVTQNPRYLITVTGKKLTVTCSQNMNHEYMSWYRQDPGLGLRQIYYSMNVEVTDKGDVPEGYKVSRKEKRNFPLILESPSPNQTSLYFCASSLKGAVDLGANVLTFGAGSRLTVL.

In DNA, the CDR3 is TGTGCCAGCACCCTAAGGCCCCGGTACGAGCAGTACTTC. Protein: CASTLRPRYEQYF. The genes are TRBV28 and TRBJ2-7, with D hard to call. V was shortened by 7 bases and J by 4 bases, with 14 bases between the two germline ends. The germline gives CDR1 MDHEN, CDR2 SYDVKM. The CDR3 is 13 residues long. Full variable domain (rest looked up from reference TRBV28 and TRBJ2-7): DVKVTQSSRYLVKRTGEKVFLECVQDMDHENMFWYRQDPGLGLRLIYFSYDVKMKEKGDIPEGYSVSREKKERFSLILESASTNQTSMYLCASTLRPRYEQYFGPGTRLTVT.

V and J are TRBV5-6 and TRBJ1-2; 8 bases agree with TRBD1. In germline, CDR1 is SGHDT, CDR2 YYEEEE. The J segment lost 8 bases and the V segment lost 2 bases, leaving 5 bases of the junction unmatched. The CDR3 has 13 amino acids. The CDR3 protein is CASSFRGQGGYTF. For the CDR3, the DNA is TGTGCCAGCAGCTTCCGCGGACAGGGCGGCTACACCTTC.

This clone has a single count. The V call is TRBV28, the J call TRBJ2-5, with 9 bases matching TRBD2. This CDR3 is 15 amino acids long. Trimming took 3 bases from V and 1 from J; bases not matched to a gene: 3. Germline values: CDR1 MDHEN, CDR2 SYDVKM. The CDR3 reads CASSFLRGGQETQYF. The CDR3 region has the DNA TGTGCCAGCAGTTTTCTGCGGGGGGGCCAAGAGACCCAGTACTTC.

This chain joins TRBV5-7 and TRBJ1-2; D gene unclear. TRBV5-7 is noted as an ORF with a role that remains uncertain. Trimming removed 5 bases from V and 0 bases from J, with 20 bases in between. The CDR3 contains 17 residues. The CDR3 bases are TGTGCCAGCAGTCATTGGTCCAGTCGGGATTCTAACTATGGCTACACCTTC. Residues: CASSHWSSRDSNYGYTF.

The chain joins TRBV4-3 to TRBJ2-2; no definite D call. Trimming stripped 1 base from V and 0 bases from J, with 15 bases between. Germline V gene lookup returns CDR1 LGHNA and CDR2 YSLEER. This CDR3 comprises 18 residues. The CDR3: CASSQAPRTAANTGELFF. CDR3 nucleotide sequence: TGCGCCAGCAGCCAAGCCCCTAGGACGGCCGCGAACACCGGGGAGCTGTTTTTT.

The chain is built from TRBV29-1 and TRBJ2-5; 8 bases are shared with TRBD2. V lost 7 bases to trimming and J lost 5 bases; unmatched junction nucleotides: 12. This CDR3 region has 14 residues. Germline V CDR1 and CDR2: SQVTM, ANQGSEA. CDR3 region: CSANPGLGRETQYF. CDR3 nucleotide sequence: TGCAGCGCCAATCCGGGACTAGGTCGGGAGACCCAGTACTTC.

A few counts support this clone. Other DNA sequences in the same sample also yield this CDR3. The chain is built from TRBV2 and TRBJ1-2; no definite D call. The CDR3 runs 11 residues. The germline V gene has CDR1 SNHLY and CDR2 FYNNEI. V gave up 1 base and J gave up 8 bases, with 5 bases separating them. CDR3 nucleotides: TGTGCCAGCAGTGAAGAAGGCGGCTACACCTTC. Its translation: CASSEEGGYTF.

This chain connects TRBV7-8 to TRBJ2-7; 7 nucleotides agree with TRBD1. The CDR3 consists of 16 residues. V was pared by 6 bases and J by 1 base, with 12 bases of the junction left unmatched. From germline, CDR1 is SGHVS and CDR2 FQNEAQ. The CDR3 here is CASSSISGGGSYEQYF. DNA of the CDR3: TGTGCCAGCAGTTCCATCTCAGGGGGTGGGTCCTACGAGCAGTACTTC.

The chain links TRBV28 to TRBJ1-2; unclear D gene. CDR1 is MDHEN and CDR2 is SYDVKM in the germline V gene. The CDR3 length is 12 residues. The germline V and J ends were trimmed by 6 bases and 1 base, with 6 bases remaining between them. The CDR3 protein is CASSPYNYGYTF. The CDR3 DNA sequence: TGTGCCAGCAGCCCGTATAACTATGGCTACACCTTC.

The chain employs TRBV10-2 and TRBJ1-6, with 8 bases lining up with TRBD1. V lost 3 bases and J lost 7; bases outside the gene matches: 5. Germline CDR1 WSHSY, CDR2 SAAADI. The CDR3 consists of 15 residues. The CDR3 DNA follows: TGCGCCAGCAGTGACCCAGGGACAGGCAATTCACCCCTCCACTTT. It codes for CASSDPGTGNSPLHF.

The gene calls are TRBV7-2 and TRBJ2-1; D could derive from TRBD1 or TRBD2 (5 bases each). The CDR3 consists of 14 residues. V was pared by 1 base and J by 8 bases, with 12 bases between. Looked up from germline, CDR1 is SGHTA and CDR2 is FQGNSA. In DNA, the CDR3 is TGTGCCAGCAGCTTAGTCTTCGGGGCTGATGAGCAGTTCTTC. Translation: CASSLVFGADEQFF.

The rearrangement uses TRBV27 and TRBJ2-1; D not resolved. The CDR3 is 12 amino acids. Trimming took off 2 bases at V and 9 bases at J, with 8 bases between the two ends. The germline V gene has CDR1 MNHEY and CDR2 SMNVEV (reference sequence). The CDR3 region is CASSLIGSEQFF. DNA for the CDR3: TGTGCCAGCAGTTTAATTGGTAGTGAGCAGTTCTTC.

J is TRBJ2-2 and V is TRBV5-1; 10 bases are shared with TRBD1. This CDR3 is built from 14 residues. Trimming cost V 3 bases and J 5 bases; bases outside gene matches: 1. In germline, CDR1 is SGHRS, CDR2 YFSETQ. The CDR3 nucleotides are TGCGCCAGCAGCTGGACAGGGGGAACCGGGGAGCTGTTTTTT. Translating it yields CASSWTGGTGELFF.